The entry below gives a single T cell receptor beta chain sequence along with its context. Its antigen specificity is not known. Receptors were amplified or captured by the immunoSEQ multiplex PCR assay. For the multiplex PCR, a mixture combining 60 forward primers for TCR Vbeta segments and 13 reverse primers for TCR Jbeta segments was used. A multiplex PCR assay on genomic DNA amplified the CDR3 region of rearranged TCR beta genes. The amplified TCR beta libraries were sequenced on the Illumina HiSeq System as 87-base-pair reads. In the authors' own workflow: A later analysis counted about 80 million unique TCR beta chains across the 690 or so repertoires, and 10 million to 11 million of these chains were shared by at least two donors. To remove PCR and sequencing errors, raw reads were error-corrected and collapsed into unique sequences using a nearest-neighbor algorithm that merged closely related sequences. To assign V, D and J gene segments, CDR3 sequences were aligned to IMGT reference sequences. Each retained sequence needed at least a six-nucleotide match to both a V gene segment and a J gene segment. A rearrangement counted as productive if the CDR3 had no stop codons and remained in frame with V and J, and every other rearrangement counted as non-productive. CDR3 was defined according to IMGT convention as the region running from the second conserved V-encoded cysteine to the conserved J-encoded phenylalanine. In an earlier analysis of approximately 590 of the donors, sequences lacking an unambiguous match to a single V gene segment were excluded. An earlier analysis of almost 600 of the donors classified V segments as functional when productive rearrangements were above 56.7% and as segregating when the standard deviation between donors was above 5%. To diagnose cytomegalovirus status from the catalog of TCR beta chain sequences, a statistical classification framework was built. In a later analysis, V and J genes were assigned by comparing TCR nucleotide sequences against IMGT/GENE-DB human TR gene sequences. A later analysis assigned CDR3 sequences and most-parsimonious VDJ recombination scenarios with the TCRdist pipeline. In a later analysis, every TCR beta chain was defined by the combination of its CDR3 amino acid sequence and its V-gene family, and reads without a unique V-gene family were dropped. In a later analysis, 550 to 650 highly shared, low-generation-probability nucleotide sequences were removed to address suspected cross-contamination and a sequencing artifact. In a later analysis, a clonal expansion index was calculated for each public chain from normalized within-repertoire ranks of inferred template counts. In a later analysis, generation probabilities were computed using a VDJ recombination model fitted to out-of-frame rearrangements, and the results were checked against IGoR. In a later analysis, TCR-TCR, TCR-HLA and TCR-CMV co-occurrence was scored with hypergeometric tests, and a repertoire-size bias correction was applied to TCR pairs. In a later analysis, false discovery rates were estimated by permuting HLA or CMV assignments 20 times. In a later analysis, co-occurring TCRs were grouped using DBSCAN, and TCRdist sequence similarity was added for clustering within HLA-allele-positive subsets. Co-occurrence clustering excluded repertoires with fewer than 30,000 or more than 120,000 public chains, plus five with anomalous nucleotide sharing. TCRdb provides this immuneACCESS table in a form limited to in-frame rearrangements. Some clones are lacking; in checked studies, under half of them reflect an unresolved V gene, and why the rest are absent is not known. The V and J calls and clone size come from that table; D and trimming were worked out from the DNA. This sample's clone table shows roughly 120,000 clones. The ten largest make up 2% to 2.5% of the sample.

The cohort consisted of hundreds of healthy bone marrow donors. Cohort members were all nominally healthy when sampled, although unrecorded immune exposures were likely present. The donor tested CMV seronegative and was one of the 352 seronegative cohort members. Every donor gave a peripheral blood sample, and the peripheral blood mononuclear cells from that sample were used for TCR beta sequencing. Genomic DNA was extracted from the blood cell samples with the Qiagen DNeasy Blood Extraction Kit. CDR1 is given as WSHSY and CDR2 as SAAADI, both from the germline V gene. Taken from cysteine to phenylalanine, the CDR3 has 17 residues. Only the CDR3 portion is preserved as DNA: 51 bases, with reading frame beginning at the first base. From V the trimming removes 3 bases and from J it removes 12 bases, while the gene matches leave 18 bases of the junction unaccounted for. The sample comes from a study of cytomegalovirus exposure and HLA in healthy donors (TCRdb year 2017). In terms of the full investigation: An earlier analysis of approximately 590 of the donors reported approximately 300 Gb of sequence data and about 100 million unique TCR beta sequences from 190 million or so T cells. Every repertoire in the discovery cohort had been generated on one and the same sequencing platform. An earlier analysis of a few hundred of the donors applied high-throughput TCR beta sequencing to assess whether each TCR beta V gene segment acted as functional or pseudogenic. Class I and class II HLA loci were covered by the typing at four-digit resolution. On average, roughly 250,000 unique TCR beta nucleotide sequences were sequenced per donor among 398 genotyped donors of the cohort, with roughly 18% of those sequences being non-productive. An early release that covered roughly 600 HLA-typed donors contained around 330 gigabases of sequencing data and about 84 million unique TCR sequences. Alongside the repertoire data, information on donor age, sex, ethnicity and CMV serostatus was compiled. A later analysis re-analyzed previously published TCR beta repertoires from 660 or so donors and added high-resolution HLA genotyping to study TCR occurrence patterns. A later genetic analysis used genome-wide SNP genotypes for 398 of the 666 donors, treating that subset as a discovery cohort. The later analysis used no new phenotypic data to find candidate immune exposures, relying instead on TCR beta sequences and their occurrence across donors. Among the roughly 390 genotyped donors, around 81% belonged to the genetic ancestry cluster associated with self-reported Caucasian donors. Four or five DR-DQ haplotypes were treated as single units for association and clustering because of strong linkage in the cohort. High-throughput TCR immunosequencing, statistical association of individual TCRs with disease status, and machine learning were combined to predict cytomegalovirus infection status. The study was designed to test whether signatures of past pathogen exposure could be identified by cataloging public T cell receptors. Using immunosequencing, the study profiled T cell repertoires from roughly 650 subjects and related those repertoires to cytomegalovirus serostatus. Along with the approximately 620-subject first cohort, a separate validation cohort of over a hundred different subjects was used. Typing coverage varied by locus: 629-630 donors for A, B, C, DRB1 and DQB1; more than 500 for DQA1; about 590 for DPA1; roughly 450 for DPB1.

What the study reported, not specific to this receptor: A further reported finding was that TCR beta sequences accurately predicted the HLA-A and HLA-B alleles for most subjects in the first cohort. Because counts were too low, around 18 rarely observed V segments, including chromosome 9 orphons, were left out of the earlier analysis of about 620 of the donors. Linkage disequilibrium might explain the correlated functional status among segregating V segments, but an unknown experimental factor could not be ruled out. Cytomegalovirus status was reported to be diagnosed by the classifier with high specificity and sensitivity in both the original and validation cohorts. Because HLA typing was missing for some donors at each locus, association tests included only the typed subset. An association between a missense DCLRE1C variant and V-gene and J-gene trimming of TCR beta chains was found in a later genetic analysis and replicated in an independent cohort. For the cohort, immune exposure information was limited to CMV serostatus. The sequencing pipeline was judged likely to have produced a cluster of highly shared sequence variants as a technical artifact. Only TCR beta chains were sequenced in this cohort, and the absence of alpha or paired-chain data limited detectable features. When HLA alleles, especially DR and DQ, strongly co-occurred, TCR associations were difficult to assign to individual alleles. Roughly uniform sequencing depth across donors was assumed in presence/absence analyses, although this assumption may not hold. According to a later analysis, most CMV-associated TCR beta chains appeared to be HLA-restricted, and the HLA associations seemed to be driven largely by CMV exposure. In a later analysis, HLA-associated TCR beta chains were found to be more clonally expanded and to have lower generation probabilities than equally common non-associated chains. An earlier analysis of around 540 of the donors showed that most TCR beta V segments appeared in productive rearrangements either about 87% or about 30% of the time, which broadly matched IMGT annotations. Some IMGT-functional V segments, including TRBV6-2 and TRBV6-3, could not be told apart with the 87-base-pair reads, so those segments were excluded. A few of the identified cytomegalovirus-associated TCR beta chains were confirmed in vitro to be specific for cytomegalovirus antigens. According to a later genetic analysis, donors in an Asian-associated ancestry cluster had fewer N-insertions in productive TCRs than the approximately 630-donor mean. The authors suggested that the approach could potentially be extended to other disease states and immunological phenotypes. A later analysis reported that several top co-occurrence clusters appeared linked to parvovirus B19, influenza, CMV and Epstein-Barr virus. The study gave a list of about 160 TCR beta chains associated with cytomegalovirus. A later analysis found that TCR association rates varied across HLA loci, with DRB1 alleles showing the most associated TCRs and HLA-C alleles the fewest. Most TCR sequences were seen in very few donors, while some public TCRs were found in many individuals. Specific HLA alleles were associated with 15,000 to 20,000 TCR beta sequences at a false discovery rate of 0.05 in a later analysis.

The chain is encoded by TRBV10-2 joined to TRBJ1-1; TRBD1 aligns with 11 central bases. This receptor was identified in a man aged 40-49 years in good health and CMV-seronegative. The sample consisted of PBMCs. The bases read TGCGCCAGCAGTGATCCCGGGACAGGGGGTATAAATCGCATAACTTTCTTT. It specifies CASSDPGTGGINRITFF.